This T cell receptor (beta chain) was captured in a study of beta chain features in type 1 diabetes. General study findings and limits: Researchers reported that naive, central memory and Treg TCRB repertoires appeared more similar in patients than in healthy donors.

Expressed TCRB transcripts were sequenced because the entire RNA isolate underwent reverse transcription. An average of about 3.57 million reads was obtained for naive, central memory and regulatory T cell samples. TCRdb's copy holds only in-frame clones and misses some; the assay was immunoSEQ multiplex PCR. The table records under 950,000 clones, 15% to 20% of them present only once. Sorting based on CD45RO/CCR7/CD25/CD127/CD95/CD27 separated CD4+ naive, central memory, regulatory and stem cell-like memory cells. The purity of all sorted populations exceeded 95%. As for this clone: The antigen remains unidentified.

The sequenced material came from naive CD4+ T cells from blood. This TCR came from a woman aged 18-29 years in good health.

CDR3 amino acids: CASSVDGQTSYNEQFF. The DNA of the CDR3 is TGTGCCAGCAGCGTAGATGGCCAGACGTCCTACAATGAGCAGTTCTTC. The J gene is TRBJ2-1, the V gene TRBV9; D remains ambiguous. The CDR3 runs to 16 residues. Germline V gives CDR1 SGDLS, CDR2 YYNGEE. V shed 0 bases and J shed 1 base, with 11 bases lying between them.